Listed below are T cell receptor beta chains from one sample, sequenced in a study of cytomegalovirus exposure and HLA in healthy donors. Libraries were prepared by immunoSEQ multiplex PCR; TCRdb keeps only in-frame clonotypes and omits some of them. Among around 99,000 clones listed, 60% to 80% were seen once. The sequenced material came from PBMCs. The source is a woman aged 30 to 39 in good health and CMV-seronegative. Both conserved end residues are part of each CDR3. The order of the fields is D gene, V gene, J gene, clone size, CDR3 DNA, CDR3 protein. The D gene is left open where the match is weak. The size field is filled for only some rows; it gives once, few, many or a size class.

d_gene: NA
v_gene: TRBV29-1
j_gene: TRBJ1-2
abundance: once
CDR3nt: TGCAGCGTTGTGAAGGGGCGTGAAGGCTACACCTTC
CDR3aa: CSVVKGREGYTF

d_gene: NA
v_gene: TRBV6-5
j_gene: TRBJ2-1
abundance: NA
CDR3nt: TGTGCCAGCAGCGACTTCTACAATGAGCAGTTCTTC
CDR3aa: CASSDFYNEQFF

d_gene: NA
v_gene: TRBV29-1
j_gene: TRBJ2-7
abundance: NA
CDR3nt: TGCAGCGCCTCGTCTACTAACCCCTACGAGCAGTACTTC
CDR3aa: CSASSTNPYEQYF

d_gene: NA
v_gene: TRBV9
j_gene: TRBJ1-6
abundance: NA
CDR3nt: TGTGCCAGCAGCAGAGGGTCCGGAGCCTTCTCACCCCTCCACTTT
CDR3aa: CASSRGSGAFSPLHF

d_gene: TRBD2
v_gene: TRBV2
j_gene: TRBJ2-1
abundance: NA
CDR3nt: TGTGCCAGCAGCGTGAGCGGGACCAATTACAATGAGCAGTTCTTC
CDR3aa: CASSVSGTNYNEQFF

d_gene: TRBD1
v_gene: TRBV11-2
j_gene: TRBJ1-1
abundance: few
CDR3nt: TGTGCCAGCAGACAACAGGGGGTAAGGGGTGAAGCTTTCTTT
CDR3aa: CASRQQGVRGEAFF

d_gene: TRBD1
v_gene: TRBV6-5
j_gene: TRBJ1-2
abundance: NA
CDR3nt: TGTGCCAGCAGTCCCGGGACAGTCCAAGGCTACACCTTC
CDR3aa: CASSPGTVQGYTF

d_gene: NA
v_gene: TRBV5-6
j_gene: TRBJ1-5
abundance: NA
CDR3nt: TGTGCCAGCAGCTTTCTAAGGACGGGGAGCAATCAGCCCCAGCATTTT
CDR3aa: CASSFLRTGSNQPQHF

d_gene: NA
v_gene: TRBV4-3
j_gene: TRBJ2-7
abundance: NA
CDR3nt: TGCGCCAGCAGCCAAGCAATTGGACAGCCCAACGAGCAGTACTTC
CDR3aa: CASSQAIGQPNEQYF

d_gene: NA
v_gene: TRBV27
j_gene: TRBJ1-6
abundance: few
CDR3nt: TGTGCCAGCACCTTCCGGGGGGGCTCCTATAATTCACCCCTCCACTTT
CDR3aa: CASTFRGGSYNSPLHF

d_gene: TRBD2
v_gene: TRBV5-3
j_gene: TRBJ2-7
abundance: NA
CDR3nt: TGTGCCAGAAGCTTGCAGGGTCGGTCAGCGGGAGGGCTTAGCTCCTACGAGCAGTACTTC
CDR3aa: CARSLQGRSAGGLSSYEQYF

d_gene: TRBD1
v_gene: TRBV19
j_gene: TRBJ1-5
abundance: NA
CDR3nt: TGTGCCAGTAGTGCCGGGACAGGGGGCAATCAGCCCCAGCATTTT
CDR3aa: CASSAGTGGNQPQHF

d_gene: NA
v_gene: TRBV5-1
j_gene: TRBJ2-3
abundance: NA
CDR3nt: TGCGCCAGCAGCTTGGGCGGCCCCGACACAGATACGCAGTATTTT
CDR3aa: CASSLGGPDTDTQYF

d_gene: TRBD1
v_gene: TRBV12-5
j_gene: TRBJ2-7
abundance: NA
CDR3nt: TGTGCTAGTGGTTTGGTACAGCTCCGGGACAGGGTAGACGAGCAGTACTTC
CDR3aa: CASGLVQLRDRVDEQYF

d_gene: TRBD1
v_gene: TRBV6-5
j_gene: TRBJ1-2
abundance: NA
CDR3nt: TGTGCCAGCAGACAGGGGGCAGGCTACACCTTC
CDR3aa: CASRQGAGYTF

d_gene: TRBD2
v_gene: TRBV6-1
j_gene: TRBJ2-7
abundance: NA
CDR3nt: TGTGCCAGCGTTGGCGGGGGGCGCGAGCAGTACTTC
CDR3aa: CASVGGGREQYF

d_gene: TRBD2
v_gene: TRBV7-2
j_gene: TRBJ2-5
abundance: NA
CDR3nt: TGTGCCAGCAGCATAGTCGGGGGGGGCCAAGAGACCCAGTACTTC
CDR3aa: CASSIVGGGQETQYF

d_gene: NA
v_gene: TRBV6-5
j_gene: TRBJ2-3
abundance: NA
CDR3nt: TGTGCCAGCAGAGACACCTACAGGGTAAATACGCAGTATTTT
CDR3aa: CASRDTYRVNTQYF

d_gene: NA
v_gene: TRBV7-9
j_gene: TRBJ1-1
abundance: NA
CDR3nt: TGTGCCAGCAGCTTCTTAGCACAACCCAGGAGCGGCACTGAAGCTTTCTTT
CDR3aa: CASSFLAQPRSGTEAFF

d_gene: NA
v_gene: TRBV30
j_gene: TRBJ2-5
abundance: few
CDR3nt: TGTGCCTGGGGTCCCCCTACCAAGACCCAGTACTTC
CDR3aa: CAWGPPTKTQYF

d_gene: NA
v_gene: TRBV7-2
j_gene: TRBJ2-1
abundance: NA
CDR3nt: TGTGCCAGCAGCTTGATACAGGGTGCCTACAATGAGCAGTTCTTC
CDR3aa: CASSLIQGAYNEQFF

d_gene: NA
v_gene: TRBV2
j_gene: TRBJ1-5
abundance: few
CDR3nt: TGTGCCAGCTCCAGGGAACCCAATCAGCCCCAGCATTTT
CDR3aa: CASSREPNQPQHF

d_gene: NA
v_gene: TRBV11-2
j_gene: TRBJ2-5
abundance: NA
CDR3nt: TGTGCCAGCAGCAATGAGGGACATACTTTGGTGGAGACCCAGTACTTC
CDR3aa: CASSNEGHTLVETQYF

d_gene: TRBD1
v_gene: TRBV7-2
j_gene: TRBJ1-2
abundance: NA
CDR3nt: TGTGCCAGCAGCCCCACCGGACAGGGAAACTATGGCTACACCTTC
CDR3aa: CASSPTGQGNYGYTF

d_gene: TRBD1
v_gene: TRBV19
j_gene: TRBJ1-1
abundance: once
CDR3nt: TGTGCCAGTAGTCCAGGGGGGCGGACTGAAGCTTTCTTT
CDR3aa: CASSPGGRTEAFF

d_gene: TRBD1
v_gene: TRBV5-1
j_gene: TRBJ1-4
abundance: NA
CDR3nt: TGCGCCAGCAGCACTGGGACAGGGAGAGCTAATGAAAAACTGTTTTTT
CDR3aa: CASSTGTGRANEKLFF

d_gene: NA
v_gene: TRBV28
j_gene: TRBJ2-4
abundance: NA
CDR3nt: TGTGCCAGCAGTACCCCGGTGCTAGCCAAAAACATTCAGTACTTC
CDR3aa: CASSTPVLAKNIQYF

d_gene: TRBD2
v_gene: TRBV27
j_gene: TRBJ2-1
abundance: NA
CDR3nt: TGTGCCAGCAGTTTATCTAGCGGGAGGGTGGATGAGCAGTTCTTC
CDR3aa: CASSLSSGRVDEQFF

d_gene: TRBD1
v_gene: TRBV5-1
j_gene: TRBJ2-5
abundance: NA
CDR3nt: TGCGCCAGCAGCTTGGATGGACAGGAAGGCGAGACCCAGTACTTC
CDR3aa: CASSLDGQEGETQYF

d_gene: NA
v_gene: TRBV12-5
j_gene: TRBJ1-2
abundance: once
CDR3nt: TGTGCTAGTGGTTTGGGGGGCGGCTATGGCTACACCTTC
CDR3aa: CASGLGGGYGYTF

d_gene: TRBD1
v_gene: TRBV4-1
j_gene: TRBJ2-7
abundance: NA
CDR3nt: TGCGCCAGCAGCCAAGGGGACAGGGGGCCTTCCTACGAGCAGTACTTC
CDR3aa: CASSQGDRGPSYEQYF

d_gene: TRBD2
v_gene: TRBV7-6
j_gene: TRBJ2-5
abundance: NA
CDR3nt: TGTGCCAGCAGCTTAGACCTAGCGGGAGTCGAAGAGACCCAGTACTTC
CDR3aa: CASSLDLAGVEETQYF

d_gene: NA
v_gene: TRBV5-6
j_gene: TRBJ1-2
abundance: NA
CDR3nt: TGTGCCAGCACCACGGGGGGTGACTATGGCTACACCTTC
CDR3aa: CASTTGGDYGYTF

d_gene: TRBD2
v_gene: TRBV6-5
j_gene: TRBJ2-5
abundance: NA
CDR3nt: TGTGCCAGCAGTTCCCGGGGGGGCCCAACCCAAGAGACCCAGTACTTC
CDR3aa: CASSSRGGPTQETQYF

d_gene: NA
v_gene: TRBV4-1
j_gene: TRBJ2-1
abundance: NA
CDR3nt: TGCGCCAGCAGCCAAGAAGGACAGTACAATGAGCAGTTCTTC
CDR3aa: CASSQEGQYNEQFF